This note documents a single T cell receptor (beta chain) sequence. This clone was detected only once. Its antigen is not yet known. Nothing much larger sits one base from this clone, and base qualities are not available. V drops 0 bases and J drops 5 bases, leaving 11 bases in between. CDR1 MNHEY and CDR2 SMNVEV were looked up in the germline V gene (reference sequence). Reading from cysteine to phenylalanine, the CDR3 counts 14 amino acids. Kept here is only the CDR3 DNA, which spans 42 bases and is read in frame from base 1. The sample is drawn from a study of T cell changes during pregnancy in multiple sclerosis (dated by TCRdb to 2018 to 2020). Looking at the study overall: The study looked at changes in the T cell repertoire across pregnancy in women with multiple sclerosis.

The library was obtained by the immunoSEQ multiplex PCR assay. Entries here come from immuneACCESS through TCRdb and include only in-frame sequences with V and J called. Some clones fail to appear in such tables; in the studies checked, an unresolved V gene covers under half of the shortfall, and the cause of the remainder is unknown. The sample includes tens of thousands of clones, with 88% observed a single time. The ten largest clonotypes hold more than 5% of the sample. The V and J segments used are TRBV27 and TRBJ2-7; a weak D assignment points to TRBD2 (6 bases agree). The source is a female donor in good health, enrolled as a control in a pregnancy study. The sample in question was CD8+ T cells from peripheral blood mononuclear cells, obtained after pregnancy. The sequenced DNA is TGTGCCAGCAGTTTATCCCCAGGGAGGAACGAGCAGTACTTC. Translated, it reads CASSLSPGRNEQYF.